The clone carrying this T cell receptor beta chain appeared a few times. The target antigen is unknown. The data belong to a study of post-analysis software for immune sequencing data. Study-wide background: Several disease courses (relapsing-remitting, secondary progressive and progressive-relapsing) of multiple sclerosis were included. The study's findings and limits: Compared against controls, patients with multiple sclerosis displayed significantly lower normalized Chao1 diversity.

Unique molecular identifiers featured in each of the TCR beta cDNA libraries. From the PCR reads, TCRdb called clonotypes with MiXCR, one entry per CDR3 protein. The sample yields about 560,000 distinct CDR3 sequences, about 40% seen once. Source material: blood. The TCR comes from a girl aged 5-17 years with multiple sclerosis.

The CDR3 sequence is CASTGTGEGRNYGYTF. The CDR3, as DNA: TGTGCCAGCACCGGGACAGGGGAAGGGCGGAACTATGGCTACACCTTC. V usage is TRBV12-3 or TRBV12-4 and J usage is TRBJ1-2; 10 bases match TRBD1. V shed 7 bases and J 2 bases; nucleotides not matched to a gene: 10. The CDR3 has 16 amino acids.